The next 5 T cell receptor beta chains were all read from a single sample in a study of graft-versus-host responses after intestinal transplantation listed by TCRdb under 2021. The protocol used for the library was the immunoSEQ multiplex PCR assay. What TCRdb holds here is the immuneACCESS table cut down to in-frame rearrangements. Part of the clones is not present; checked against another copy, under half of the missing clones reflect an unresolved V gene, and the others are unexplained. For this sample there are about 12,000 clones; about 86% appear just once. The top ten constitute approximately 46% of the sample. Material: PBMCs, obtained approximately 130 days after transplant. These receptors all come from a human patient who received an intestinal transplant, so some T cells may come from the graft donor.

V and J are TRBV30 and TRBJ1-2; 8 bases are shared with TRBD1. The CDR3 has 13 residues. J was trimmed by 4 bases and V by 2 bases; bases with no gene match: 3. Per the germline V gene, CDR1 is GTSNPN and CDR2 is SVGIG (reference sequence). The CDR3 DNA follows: TGTGCCTGGAGTCTAACAGGGGGCTATGGCTACACCTTC. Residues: CAWSLTGGYGYTF.

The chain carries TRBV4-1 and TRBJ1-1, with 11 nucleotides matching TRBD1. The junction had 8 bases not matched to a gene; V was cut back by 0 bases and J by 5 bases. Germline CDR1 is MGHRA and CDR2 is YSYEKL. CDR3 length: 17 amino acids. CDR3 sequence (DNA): TGCGCCAGCAGCCAAGAAGGCCGGGGACAGGGGGGAACTGAAGCTTTCTTT. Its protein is CASSQEGRGQGGTEAFF.

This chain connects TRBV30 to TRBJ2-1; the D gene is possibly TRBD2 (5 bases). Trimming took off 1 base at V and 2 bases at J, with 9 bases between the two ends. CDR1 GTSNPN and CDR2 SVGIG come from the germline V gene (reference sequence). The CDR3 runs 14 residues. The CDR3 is CAWSGTLAYNEQFF. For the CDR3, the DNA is TGTGCCTGGAGTGGCACACTAGCCTACAATGAGCAGTTCTTC.

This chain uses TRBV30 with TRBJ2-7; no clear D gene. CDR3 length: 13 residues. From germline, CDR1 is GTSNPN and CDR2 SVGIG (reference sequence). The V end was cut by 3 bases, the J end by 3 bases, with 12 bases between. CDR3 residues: CAWRADFNYEQYF. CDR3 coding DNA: TGTGCCTGGAGGGCGGATTTTAACTACGAGCAGTACTTC.

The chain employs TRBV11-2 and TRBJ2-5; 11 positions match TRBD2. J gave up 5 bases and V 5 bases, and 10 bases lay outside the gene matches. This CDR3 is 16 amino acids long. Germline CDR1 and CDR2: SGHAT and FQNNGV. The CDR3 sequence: CASSKRLAGFEETQYF. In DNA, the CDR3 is TGTGCCAGCAGCAAACGACTAGCGGGATTTGAGGAGACCCAGTACTTC.